This is a list of T cell receptor beta chains from one sample in a study of spatial heterogeneity in lung cancer. TCRdb re-analysed the 5' RACE reads in MiXCR, keeping a single row per CDR3 protein. Of approximately 70,000 distinct CDR3 sequences listed, about 9.5% were seen once; the top ten hold under 2.5%. The starting material was PBMCs, obtained at follow-up. All receptors come from a female donor with early-stage non-small cell lung cancer. The CDR3 runs from the conserved cysteine through the conserved F or W. A D gene is named only where the DNA matches it firmly. Expanded clones are given a class, and other clones once, few, many or no size at all.

TRBJ2-2 | many | TRBV6-1 | . | TGTGCCAGCAACCCTCCTGGTCTGCGCGGGGAGCTGTTTTTT | CASNPPGLRGELFF
TRBJ1-1 | many | TRBV20-1 | . | TGCAGTGCTAGAGATCCTGGACAAACGAACACTGAAGCTTTCTTT | CSARDPGQTNTEAFF
TRBJ2-4 | many | TRBV5-4 | . | TGTGCCAGCAGCTTGTTTCCCCCCAGTGAAAACATTCAGTACTTC | CASSLFPPSENIQYF
TRBJ1-2 | few | TRBV12-3/TRBV12-4 | . | TGTGCCAGCAGTTTAGCTCCAGGGGAGGATGGCTACACCTTC | CASSLAPGEDGYTF
TRBJ2-1 | many | TRBV10-3 | TRBD2 | TGTGCCATCAGAGCTGGACTAGCGGGGGCGGAGCAGTTCTTC | CAIRAGLAGAEQFF
TRBJ1-5 | many | TRBV4-1 | . | TGCGCCAGCAGCCAAGATCTGAGCAATCAGCCCCAGCATTTT | CASSQDLSNQPQHF
TRBJ2-7 | many | TRBV19 | TRBD2 | TGTGCCAGTAGACCCCCTGGTGCGGGAGCCTACGAGCAGTACTTC | CASRPPGAGAYEQYF
TRBJ2-5 | many | TRBV7-8 | . | TGTGCCACCGAAGGAGCAGAGACCCAGTACTTC | CATEGAETQYF
TRBJ1-4 | few | TRBV15 | . | TGTGCCACCAGCGTCCCCTTAACCTTGGGGAATGAAAAACTGTTTTTT | CATSVPLTLGNEKLFF
TRBJ1-2 | . | TRBV6-1 | . | TGTGCCAGCAGTGAAGCTATGAGATATGGCTACACCTTC | CASSEAMRYGYTF
TRBJ2-4 | many | TRBV4-2 | . | TGTGCCAGCAGCCCCCAGGGGCAGGGAAACATTCAGTACTTC | CASSPQGQGNIQYF
TRBJ2-3 | many | TRBV7-3 | . | TGTGCCAGCAGCTCTATGACGCGGGAAGATACGCAGTATTTT | CASSSMTREDTQYF
TRBJ1-5 | many | TRBV28 | . | TGTGCCAGCAATCCGGGACGGCTTAATCAGCCCCAGCATTTT | CASNPGRLNQPQHF
TRBJ2-1 | many | TRBV10-3 | . | TGTGCCGTCGCGGCTAGCTATATCGAAAGATATACTCGTAATGAGCAGTTCTTC | CAVAASYIERYTRNEQFF
TRBJ2-5 | many | TRBV3-1 | . | TGTGCCAGCAGCCGCACGGTAGCGCCCACGGAGACCCAGTACTTC | CASSRTVAPTETQYF
TRBJ2-1 | many | TRBV7-6 | . | TGTGCCAGCAGCCACGGACAGAACAATGAGCAGTTCTTC | CASSHGQNNEQFF
TRBJ2-1 | many | TRBV28 | . | TGTGCCAGCAGGGTTAGCTCCTACAATGAGCAGTTCTTC | CASRVSSYNEQFF
TRBJ2-7 | many | TRBV7-8 | . | TGTGCCAGCAGCTTAGAAACCTTCTACGAGCAGTACTTC | CASSLETFYEQYF
TRBJ2-2 | many | TRBV13 | . | TGTGCCAGCAGCACGGCGGGGGCGGACACCGGGGAGCTGTTTTTT | CASSTAGADTGELFF
TRBJ2-1 | . | TRBV9 | TRBD2 | TGTGCCAGCAGCCTTTTGGTGGGGGGGTCCTACAATGAGCAGTTCTTC | CASSLLVGGSYNEQFF
TRBJ1-4 | few | TRBV5-1 | TRBD1 | TGCGCCAGCAGCAAACCGGGACAGGGGAGTGAAAAACTGTTTTTT | CASSKPGQGSEKLFF
TRBJ1-1 | many | TRBV7-9 | . | TGTGCCAGCAGCCGTTCCATTTTGAGGGCTGAAGCTTTCTTT | CASSRSILRAEAFF
TRBJ2-6 | . | TRBV7-3 | TRBD1 | TGTGCCAGCAGCTTAGGTGGACAGGGAGCTGGGGCCAACGTCCTGACTTTC | CASSLGGQGAGANVLTF
TRBJ2-1 | many | TRBV11-2 | . | TGTGCCAGCAGCTTCGGGCTCGACAATGAGCAGTTCTTC | CASSFGLDNEQFF
TRBJ2-7 | . | TRBV28 | TRBD2 | TGTGCCAGCAGGACTAGCGGGGCGAGCTCCTACGAGCAGTACTTC | CASRTSGASSYEQYF
TRBJ1-2 | . | TRBV29-1 | TRBD1 | TGCAGCTTGGACAGGTTATATGGCTACACCTTC | CSLDRLYGYTF
TRBJ2-7 | many | TRBV27 | TRBD2 | TGTGCCAGCAGCCCCCAGGGACTATCTAGTTACGAGCAGTACTTC | CASSPQGLSSYEQYF
TRBJ2-2 | many | TRBV7-9 | . | TGTGCCAGCAGCTTGCCGAACAGGGTTTTGGCCACGACCACCGGGGAGCTGTTTTTT | CASSLPNRVLATTTGELFF
TRBJ2-7 | . | TRBV4-2 | TRBD1 | TGTGCCAGCAAGGGCAGGGGGCTCGAGCAGTACTTC | CASKGRGLEQYF
TRBJ1-4 | many | TRBV28 | . | TGTGCCAGCAGTCCCTCTGGACAGCTTAATGAAAAACTGTTTTTT | CASSPSGQLNEKLFF
TRBJ2-1 | few | TRBV2 | . | TGTGCCAGCAGTGGGGGCCTTGGGTCCTACAATGAGCAGTTCTTC | CASSGGLGSYNEQFF
TRBJ2-1 | many | TRBV20-1 | TRBD2 | TGCAGTGCCTATACCGGACTAGCGGGAGGGGTTGAGCAGTTCTTC | CSAYTGLAGGVEQFF
TRBJ2-2 | . | TRBV9 | TRBD2 | TGTGCCAGCAGCCGACTAGCGGGACTCCACACCGGGGAGCTGTTTTTT | CASSRLAGLHTGELFF
TRBJ2-4 | few | TRBV20-1 | . | TGCAGTGCTATCGTAGCCAAAAACATTCAGTACTTC | CSAIVAKNIQYF
TRBJ1-2 | many | TRBV7-9 | . | TGTGCCAGCAGCGCCCAGGGTTTCCTTAAGGGTGGCTACACCTTC | CASSAQGFLKGGYTF
TRBJ2-7 | many | TRBV6-1 | . | TGTGCCAGCAGTGTCGGGTTCGGCTACGAGCAGTACTTC | CASSVGFGYEQYF
TRBJ2-6 | . | TRBV5-4 | . | TGTGCCAGCAGCCCCTTAGTGTCTGGGGCCAACGTCCTGACTTTC | CASSPLVSGANVLTF
TRBJ1-1 | many | TRBV3-1 | . | TGTGCCAGCAGCCAAGAGAGCAGGGCAAGGACTGAAGCTTTCTTT | CASSQESRARTEAFF
TRBJ2-7 | few | TRBV20-1 | . | TGCAGTGCTAGTCCGGGGGGCGGGACAACCTTCTACGAGCAGTACTTC | CSASPGGGTTFYEQYF
TRBJ1-5 | many | TRBV20-1 | TRBD1 | TGCAGTGCCGAGGACAGGGGGGTTAATCAGCCCCAGCATTTT | CSAEDRGVNQPQHF
TRBJ1-1 | . | TRBV12-5 | . | TGTGCTAGTGGTTCAGGGCAAGCTTTCTTT | CASGSGQAFF
TRBJ2-2 | . | TRBV7-3 | . | TGTGCCAGCAGCTCTTCGGACAACACCGGGGAGCTGTTTTTT | CASSSSDNTGELFF
TRBJ2-5 | many | TRBV9 | TRBD2 | TGTGCCAGCAGCGTAGAACTAGCGGGAGAGACCCAGTACTTC | CASSVELAGETQYF
TRBJ2-7 | . | TRBV10-3 | . | TGTGCCATCAGTCTCTTGGGAGGACCCTACGAGCAGTACTTC | CAISLLGGPYEQYF
TRBJ2-2 | . | TRBV5-5 | . | TGTGCCAGCAGCCCAGGGACGGCTTTTACCGGGGAGCTGTTTTTT | CASSPGTAFTGELFF
TRBJ2-7 | many | TRBV29-1 | TRBD1 | TGCAGCGTTCTGCTTTTGGACAGGCACTACGAGCAGTACTTC | CSVLLLDRHYEQYF
TRBJ2-3 | few | TRBV5-1 | . | TGCGCCAGCAGCGCCAGCAAGGAGCATTCGCCCAGGTCGACGCAGTATTTT | CASSASKEHSPRSTQYF
TRBJ1-3 | . | TRBV11-2 | . | TGTGCCAGCAGACCTAGGGTCTCTGGAAACACCATATATTTT | CASRPRVSGNTIYF
TRBJ2-1 | few | TRBV11-3 | TRBD2 | TGTGCCAGCAGCTCGAGGACTAGCCTTTACAATGAGCAGTTCTTC | CASSSRTSLYNEQFF
TRBJ2-3 | few | TRBV5-1 | TRBD2 | TGCGCCAGCAGCCATGGACTAGCGGGAGCTAGCACAGATACGCAGTATTTT | CASSHGLAGASTDTQYF
TRBJ2-1 | many | TRBV6-2/TRBV6-3 | TRBD2 | TGTGCCAGCAGTTACTCGAGTGCGGGAGGGCTGGGGGAGCAGTTCTTC | CASSYSSAGGLGEQFF